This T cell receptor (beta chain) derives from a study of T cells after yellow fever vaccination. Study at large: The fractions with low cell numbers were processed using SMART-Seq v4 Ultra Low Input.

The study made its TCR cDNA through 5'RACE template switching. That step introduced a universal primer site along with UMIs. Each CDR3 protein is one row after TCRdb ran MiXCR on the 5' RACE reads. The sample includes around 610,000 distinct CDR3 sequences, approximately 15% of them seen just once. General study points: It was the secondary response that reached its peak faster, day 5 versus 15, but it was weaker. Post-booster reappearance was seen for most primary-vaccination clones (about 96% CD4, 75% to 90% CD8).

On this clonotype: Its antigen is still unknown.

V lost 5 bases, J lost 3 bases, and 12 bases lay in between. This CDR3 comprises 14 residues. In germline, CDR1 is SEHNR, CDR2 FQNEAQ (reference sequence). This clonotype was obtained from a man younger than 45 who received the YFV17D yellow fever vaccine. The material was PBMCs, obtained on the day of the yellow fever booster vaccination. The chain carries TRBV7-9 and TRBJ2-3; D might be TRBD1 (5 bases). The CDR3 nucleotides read TGTGCCAGCAGCGCCGACAGTATAACAGATACGCAGTATTTT. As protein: CASSADSITDTQYF. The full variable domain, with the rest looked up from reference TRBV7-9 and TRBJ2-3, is DTGVSQNPRHKITKRGQNVTFRCDPISEHNRLYWYRQTLGQGPEFLTYFQNEAQLEKSRLLSDRFSAERPKGSFSTLEIQRTEQGDSAMYLCASSADSITDTQYFGPGTRLTVL.